One sample yielded the 25 T cell receptor beta chains listed below, sequenced in a study of blood T cell repertoires in COVID-19. Some clones are missing from TCRdb's copy, which holds only in-frame ones; the method was immunoSEQ multiplex PCR. Here the sample spans about 290,000 clones, 89% being singletons. The source material was PBMCs or T cells enriched from blood (not recorded which). These TCRs come from a woman between 40 and 50 years old who had recovered from COVID-19.

The chain links TRBV6-1 to TRBJ2-2; D may be TRBD1 (5 bases). Germline CDR1 and CDR2: MNHNS and SASEGT. The CDR3 has 14 amino acids. The V end was cut by 1 base, the J end by 4 bases, with 7 bases between. The CDR3 DNA follows: TGTGCCAGCAGTGAAGGACAGCCCACCGGGGAGCTGTTTTTT. Translation gives CASSEGQPTGELFF.

J is TRBJ1-1 and V is TRBV7-2; D remains ambiguous. This CDR3 region has 15 residues. The germline V gene has CDR1 SGHTA and CDR2 FQGNSA. V was shortened by 0 bases and J by 2 bases, with 10 bases between the two germline ends. Here the CDR3 DNA reads TGTGCCAGCAGCTTAGCGATAGGAGATAACACTGAAGCTTTCTTT. Translated: CASSLAIGDNTEAFF. The full variable domain, its missing parts supplied by reference TRBV7-2 and TRBJ1-1, is GAGVSQSPSNKVTEKGKDVELRCDPISGHTALYWYRQSLGQGLEFLIYFQGNSAPDKSGLPSDRFSAERTGGSVSTLTIQRTQQEDSAVYLCASSLAIGDNTEAFFGQGTRLTVV.

CDR3 sequence reads: CASSTTGDPEAFF. The CDR3 nucleotides read TGTGCCAGTAGTACCACAGGGGACCCTGAAGCTTTCTTT. J is TRBJ1-1 and V is TRBV19; 7 bases map to TRBD1. CDR1 is LNHDA and CDR2 is SQIVND in the germline V gene (reference sequence). There are 13 residues in the CDR3. Unmatched junction bases numbered 5, after V lost 4 bases and J lost 6 bases.

The V and J genes are TRBV18 and TRBJ2-7; no reliable D call. Germline V lookup: CDR1 KGHSH, CDR2 LQKENI. V was shortened by 2 bases and J by 0 bases, with 14 bases between the two germline ends. The CDR3 is 16 residues long. This CDR3 is CASSPAGGRGSYEQYF. CDR3 DNA sequence: TGTGCCAGCTCACCAGCCGGTGGTCGTGGCTCCTACGAGCAGTACTTC.

Written as DNA, the CDR3 is TGTGCTAGTGGTTCCGCGGGGGGCTCCTACAATGAGCAGTTCTTC. Encoded protein: CASGSAGGSYNEQFF. The chain recombines TRBV12-5 with TRBJ2-1; 8 nucleotides match TRBD2. J lost 0 bases, V lost 4 bases, and 2 bases had no gene match. The germline CDR1 and CDR2 sequences are LGHNT and FRNRAP. The CDR3 sequence is 15 residues long. The complete variable domain, with remaining parts taken from reference TRBV12-5 and TRBJ2-1, reads DARVTQTPRHKVTEMGQEVTMRCQPILGHNTVFWYRQTMMQGLELLAYFRNRAPLDDSGMPKDRFSAEMPDATLATLKIQPSEPRDSAVYFCASGSAGGSYNEQFFGPGTRLTVL.

In nucleotides, the CDR3 is TGTGCCAGCAGCTTAGAGGGTTTCGGGGGCTATGGCTACACCTTC. Translated: CASSLEGFGGYGYTF. This chain uses TRBV7-9 with TRBJ1-2; D possibly corresponds to TRBD1 (5 bases). The germline V and J ends were trimmed by 1 base and 4 bases, with 13 bases remaining between them. Per the germline V gene, CDR1 is SEHNR and CDR2 is FQNEAQ (reference sequence). The CDR3 loop spans 15 amino acids.

The rearrangement links TRBV5-4 to TRBJ2-7, with 9 bases matching TRBD2. The junction had 6 bases not matched to a gene; V was cut back by 5 bases and J by 3 bases. CDR3 size: 14 residues. Germline CDR1 reads SGHNT; CDR2 reads YYREEE (reference sequence). CDR3 amino acids: CASRPSGNYYEQYF. The CDR3 nucleotides read TGTGCCAGCAGACCTAGCGGGAACTACTACGAGCAGTACTTC.

V is TRBV13 and J is TRBJ2-3; 9 bases are shared with TRBD2. V lost 4 bases to trimming and J lost 2 bases; unmatched junction nucleotides: 4. Germline V CDR1 and CDR2: PRHDT, FYEKMQ (reference sequence). This CDR3 is built from 15 residues. The CDR3 DNA is TGTGCCAGCAGCTCCCAGCGGGGGGCCACAGATACGCAGTATTTT. It encodes CASSSQRGATDTQYF.

The V gene is TRBV30, the J gene TRBJ1-1; 7 bases are a match to TRBD1. V was clipped by 2 bases and J by 4 bases; unmatched bases: 10. The length of the CDR3 is 15 residues. Germline assignment: CDR1 GTSNPN and CDR2 SVGIG (reference sequence). CDR3 in DNA: TGTGCCTGGAGTCCTTCAGGGGGGTATGTCACTGAAGCTTTCTTT. It codes for CAWSPSGGYVTEAFF.

CDR3 in amino acids: CASSQGGLAGGPDTQYF. The CDR3 DNA is TGTGCCAGCAGCCAAGGTGGACTAGCGGGCGGGCCAGATACGCAGTATTTT. The chain carries TRBV3-1 (or the pseudogene TRBV3-2) and TRBJ2-3; TRBD2 agrees at 11 bases. The germline V gene has CDR1 LGHDT and CDR2 YNNKEL (reference sequence). This CDR3 contains 17 residues. V lost 1 base to trimming and J lost 4 bases; unmatched junction nucleotides: 7.

The chain combines TRBV7-9 with TRBJ2-5; D remains ambiguous. The CDR3 is made up of 13 amino acids. CDR1 SEHNR and CDR2 FQNEAQ come from the germline V gene (reference sequence). Between the trimmed V and J ends, which lost 7 bases and 0 bases, there was a span of 9 bases. The CDR3 DNA follows: TGTGCCAGCAAGCTCGGGTACCAAGAGACCCAGTACTTC. It translates to CASKLGYQETQYF.

In its sample, this clone was seen a few times. It is likely a read error, because the conserved phenylalanine at the end of the CDR3 is missing. Because the CDR3's place on the DNA is in doubt, the DNA is left out and the CDR3 is given as listed by TCRdb. V usage is TRBV7-9 and J usage is TRBJ1-1. Germline CDR1 is SEHNR and CDR2 is FQNEAQ (reference sequence). Ends included, the CDR3 has 11 residues. The CDR3 is CASSLEALRTP.

The rearrangement links TRBV5-1 to TRBJ2-7; 7 positions agree with TRBD1. The germline gives CDR1 SGHRS, CDR2 YFSETQ. V lost 3 bases, J lost 7 bases, and 10 bases stayed unmatched. This CDR3 spans 14 amino acids. The CDR3 DNA reads as TGCGCCAGCAGCTGGAGACAGGGCGCGGGTGAGCAGTACTTC. Its protein product is CASSWRQGAGEQYF.

This chain uses TRBV30 with TRBJ2-3; 12 bases are a match to TRBD2. Germline V gene data show CDR1 as GTSNPN and CDR2 as SVGIG (reference sequence). This CDR3 is built from 16 residues. V lost 4 bases, J lost 4 bases, and 9 bases stayed unmatched. The CDR3: CAWNGGLAGKSDTQYF. The CDR3 DNA reads as TGTGCCTGGAATGGCGGACTAGCGGGGAAGTCAGATACGCAGTATTTT.

This chain uses TRBV30 with TRBJ1-1; no clear D. The germline V gene has CDR1 GTSNPN and CDR2 SVGIG (reference sequence). The CDR3 sequence is 13 residues long. The V gene lost 0 bases and the J gene lost 7 bases, with 12 bases spanning the gap. CDR3 sequence (DNA): TGTGCCTGGAGTGTTGGCCCGGGGATTGAAGCTTTCTTT. This encodes CAWSVGPGIEAFF.

The chain links TRBV7-2 to TRBJ1-1, with D possibly being TRBD1 (5 bases). The CDR3 extends over 15 amino acids. The germline CDR1 and CDR2 sequences are SGHTA and FQGNSA. Deletions cut 6 bases from V and 5 bases from J, with 19 bases between. The CDR3 here is CASSSFRGVGTEAFF. The CDR3 nucleotides read TGTGCCAGCAGTTCTTTCCGGGGGGTGGGGACTGAAGCTTTCTTT.

J is TRBJ1-1 and V is TRBV3-1 (or the pseudogene TRBV3-2); D unresolved. This CDR3 spans 13 amino acids. Germline assignment: CDR1 LGHDT and CDR2 YNNKEL (reference sequence). Trimming removed 0 bases at V and 10 bases at J, with 12 bases between. The CDR3 loop is CASSQDRRNAAFF. CDR3 coding DNA: TGTGCCAGCAGCCAAGATCGGAGAAACGCAGCTTTCTTT.

The chain recombines TRBV3-1 (or the pseudogene TRBV3-2) with TRBJ1-2; TRBD1 matches 7 bases. The CDR3 sequence is 15 residues long. Germline CDR1 LGHDT, CDR2 YNNKEL (reference sequence). The V gene end was trimmed by 9 bases and the J gene end by 1 base; junction bases not matched to a gene: 11. This CDR3 is CASLQTGRNNYGYTF. For the CDR3, the DNA is TGTGCCAGTCTCCAGACAGGGAGAAATAACTATGGCTACACCTTC.

The rearrangement joins TRBV27 to TRBJ1-5; 8 nucleotides line up with TRBD1. The CDR3 consists of 15 residues. V gave up 6 bases and J gave up 7 bases; unmatched junction bases: 11. Germline CDR1 MNHEY, CDR2 SMNVEV (reference sequence). CDR3 loop: CASRDRRGQGQPQHF. The CDR3 nucleotides are TGTGCCAGCAGGGACCGCAGGGGGCAAGGGCAGCCCCAGCATTTT.

The chain carries TRBV7-9 and TRBJ2-3; maybe TRBD2 (6 bases). The CDR3 loop spans 14 amino acids. CDR1 and CDR2 from the germline V gene are SEHNR and FQNEAQ (reference sequence). The V gene lost 7 bases and the J gene lost 2 bases, with 13 bases spanning the gap. CDR3 sequence: CASTLVADTDTQYF. The CDR3 bases are TGTGCCAGCACCCTAGTAGCGGACACAGATACGCAGTATTTT.

The V call is TRBV18, the J call TRBJ1-1; D is possibly TRBD1 (6 bases). This CDR3 comprises 16 residues. Germline assignment: CDR1 KGHSH and CDR2 LQKENI. V was trimmed by 0 bases and J by 4 bases, leaving 15 bases between them. This chain's CDR3 is CASSPPVTGRGTEAFF. As DNA, the CDR3 is TGTGCCAGCTCACCACCGGTTACAGGGAGGGGCACTGAAGCTTTCTTT.

The rearrangement uses TRBV15 and TRBJ2-1, with 10 bases aligning to TRBD2. This CDR3 has 15 amino acids. The V segment lost 3 bases and the J segment 6 bases; nucleotides outside the gene matches: 5. The V gene's germline CDR1 is LNHNV and CDR2 YYDKDF (reference sequence). CDR3: CATSSLLAGVNEQFF. In DNA, the CDR3 is TGTGCCACCAGCAGCCTCCTAGCGGGGGTCAATGAGCAGTTCTTC.

The genes are TRBV18 and TRBJ2-1; D perhaps matches TRBD2 (6 bases). The germline V gene has CDR1 KGHSH and CDR2 LQKENI. The CDR3 has 16 residues. Trimming stripped 0 bases from V and 6 bases from J, with 15 bases between. The CDR3 is CASSPPGLFSANEQFF. DNA of the CDR3: TGTGCCAGCTCACCACCGGGACTCTTCAGTGCCAATGAGCAGTTCTTC.

The rearrangement links TRBV5-1 to TRBJ2-6; D might be TRBD2 (7 bases). Trimming pared 5 bases from V and 0 bases from J, leaving 21 bases between. CDR1 SGHRS and CDR2 YFSETQ come from the germline V gene. This CDR3 spans 19 amino acids. In nucleotides, the CDR3 is TGCGCCAGCAGGCGTGTTGGGGGGGCCCGGTACTCTGGGGCCAACGTCCTGACTTTC. It encodes CASRRVGGARYSGANVLTF.

DNA of the CDR3: TGTGCCAGCAGCTTAATGACAGCAAGCACTGAAGCTTTCTTT. Its protein product is CASSLMTASTEAFF. This chain uses TRBV7-9 with TRBJ1-1; D is possibly TRBD1 (5 bases). This CDR3 is built from 14 residues. The V gene lost 2 bases and the J gene lost 4 bases, with 11 bases spanning the gap. Germline CDR1 and CDR2: SEHNR and FQNEAQ (reference sequence).